This TCR beta chain is drawn from a study of blood T cell repertoires in COVID-19. Assay used: immunoSEQ multiplex PCR; TCRdb lists only in-frame clones, some missing. The sample carries roughly 250,000 clones, approximately 85% recorded once. The source is a woman aged 30 to 39 who had recovered from COVID-19. Source material: PBMCs or T cells enriched from blood (not recorded which).

Here the CDR3 reads CASSTQNQPQHF. CDR3 in DNA: TGTGCCAGCAGTACACAGAATCAGCCCCAGCATTTT. The rearrangement joins TRBV5-5 to TRBJ1-5; D is unresolved. This CDR3 contains 12 residues. CDR1 is SGHKS, CDR2 YYEKEE, per germline (reference sequence). Deletions cut 5 bases from V and 4 bases from J, with 7 bases between.